One and the same sample provided the 12 T cell receptor beta chains below, sequenced in a study of T cell repertoires in cytomegalovirus infection. TCRdb re-called the reads with MiXCR, one entry per CDR3 protein. The sample includes some 800,000 distinct CDR3 sequences, approximately 32% seen only once; the top ten take approximately 13%. These TCRs' antigens remain unknown. Sequencing used cultured CD8+ T cells from PBMCs, obtained from culture after CMV antigen stimulation. The receptors here all came from a human donor in good health (CMV status not recorded). Some clones in this sample may be carry-over from other donors' samples.

This clonotype was detected a few times. The chain has TRBV14 and TRBJ1-1; no firm D call. The V and J ends lost 4 bases and 4 bases respectively, with 7 bases between them. CDR3 length: 12 amino acids. Germline V gene sequence: CDR1 SGHDN, CDR2 FVKESK. CDR3 DNA sequence: TGTGCCAGCAGCCCTGAAGGCACTGAAGCTTTCTTT. Protein sequence: CASSPEGTEAFF.

The rearrangement joins TRBV4-1 to TRBJ2-1; D remains ambiguous. V lost 4 bases to trimming and J lost 9 bases, with 13 bases between them. This CDR3 has 13 amino acids. Germline-derived CDR1 and CDR2 are MGHRA and YSYEKL. CDR3 protein: CASSPSRHLEQFF. The DNA for the CDR3 is TGCGCCAGCAGCCCAAGTAGGCACCTTGAGCAGTTCTTC.

The J gene is TRBJ2-3, the V gene TRBV20-1; possible D gene TRBD2, 7 bases. Germline lookup yields CDR1 DFQATT and CDR2 SNEGSKA (reference sequence). The CDR3 sequence is 15 residues long. The germline V and J ends were trimmed by 5 bases and 3 bases, with 18 bases remaining between them. The CDR3 here is CSAWWGGPRTDTQYF. CDR3 DNA: TGCAGTGCTTGGTGGGGGGGCCCAAGGACAGATACGCAGTATTTT.

This clonotype occurred a few times. This sequence joins TRBV24-1 and TRBJ2-1; 13 bases fit TRBD2. The V gene end was trimmed by 2 bases and the J gene end by 7 bases; junction bases not matched to a gene: 7. The CDR3 is 17 residues long. Germline CDR1 and CDR2: KGHDR and SFDVKD. The CDR3 is CATSDSRTSGGPNEQFF. The CDR3 nucleotides read TGTGCCACCAGTGATTCGAGGACTAGCGGGGGTCCAAATGAGCAGTTCTTC.

V usage is TRBV19 and J usage is TRBJ2-1; D might be TRBD1 or TRBD2, each matching 5 bases. The CDR3 runs to 14 residues. Germline CDR1 and CDR2: LNHDA and SQIVND (reference sequence). The V end lost 2 bases, the J end lost 4 bases, and 9 bases lay between the germline ends. The CDR3 here is CASSINWGYNEQFF. For the CDR3, the DNA is TGTGCCAGTAGTATAAACTGGGGGTACAATGAGCAGTTCTTC. The full variable domain, with the rest looked up from reference TRBV19 and TRBJ2-1, is DGGITQSPKYLFRKEGQNVTLSCEQNLNHDAMYWYRQDPGQGLRLIYYSQIVNDFQKGDIAEGYSVSREKKESFPLTVTSAQKNPTAFYLCASSINWGYNEQFFGPGTRLTVL.

The chain carries TRBV15 and TRBJ2-2; D is ambiguous. The CDR3 has 16 residues. V gave up 8 bases and J gave up 2 bases, with 18 bases separating them. CDR1 is LNHNV and CDR2 is YYDKDF in the germline V gene (reference sequence). The DNA for the CDR3 is TGTGCCACCTCTCACTGGGGTTCCCTAAACACCGGGGAGCTGTTTTTT. Amino acid sequence: CATSHWGSLNTGELFF. Variable domain in full (rest from reference TRBV15 and TRBJ2-2): DAMVIQNPRYQVTQFGKPVTLSCSQTLNHNVMYWYQQKSSQAPKLLFHYYDKDFNNEADTPDNFQSRRPNTSFCFLDIRSPGLGDTAMYLCATSHWGSLNTGELFFGEGSRLTVL.

This clonotype has at least ten counts. The chain is built from TRBV7-6 and TRBJ2-6; TRBD1 matches at 9 bases. Losses at the gene ends were 3 bases for V and 7 bases for J; bases not matched to a gene: 4. Germline CDR1 is SGHVS and CDR2 is FNYEAQ. The CDR3 is made up of 15 amino acids. CDR3 coding DNA: TGTGCCAGCAGCTTCCCGGGACAGGGAGCCAACGTCCTGACTTTC. It codes for CASSFPGQGANVLTF.

V gene TRBV7-8 combines with J gene TRBJ1-5; weak D call: TRBD1 (5 bases). Deletions cut 5 bases from V and 9 bases from J, with 26 bases between. CDR1 is SGHVS, CDR2 FQNEAQ, per germline. This CDR3 is 17 amino acids long. CDR3 bases: TGTGCCAGCAGCCCAAGCCGGGGCACTACAGGATTGCGGCCCCAGCATTTT. Translating gives CASSPSRGTTGLRPQHF. Full variable domain (missing parts from reference TRBV7-8 and TRBJ1-5): GAGVSQSPRYKVAKRGQDVALRCDPISGHVSLFWYQQALGQGPEFLTYFQNEAQLDKSGLPSDRFFAERPEGSVSTLKIQRTQQEDSAVYLCASSPSRGTTGLRPQHFGDGTRLSIL.

This rearrangement joins TRBV29-1 to TRBJ2-1; 8 nucleotides match TRBD2. Trimming took 7 bases from V and 5 from J; bases not matched to a gene: 4. From germline, CDR1 is SQVTM and CDR2 ANQGSEA. This CDR3 has 12 amino acids. The CDR3 nucleotides read TGCAGCGGCGGGCGGGGGGACAATGAGCAGTTCTTC. Its translation: CSGGRGDNEQFF.

The chain carries TRBV4-1 and TRBJ2-5; TRBD2 is a possible D gene (5 bases). Trimming shortened V by 0 bases and J by 1 base, and 9 bases separated the two germline ends. Germline V gene sequence: CDR1 MGHRA, CDR2 YSYEKL. This CDR3 contains 15 residues. The CDR3: CASSQDWRTQETQYF. CDR3 in DNA: TGCGCCAGCAGCCAAGATTGGAGGACCCAAGAGACCCAGTACTTC.

The chain carries TRBV7-2 and TRBJ1-2; tentative D call: TRBD1 (5 bases). Trimming left V 8 bases short and J 1 base short, with 8 bases between. The CDR3 has 12 residues. The germline V gene encodes CDR1 SGHTA and CDR2 FQGNSA. The CDR3 loop is CASEGSNYGYTF. CDR3 bases: TGTGCCAGCGAGGGGAGTAACTATGGCTACACCTTC. Filled out from reference TRBV7-2 and TRBJ1-2, the complete variable domain reads GAGVSQSPSNKVTEKGKDVELRCDPISGHTALYWYRQSLGQGLEFLIYFQGNSAPDKSGLPSDRFSAERTGGSVSTLTIQRTQQEDSAVYLCASEGSNYGYTFGSGTRLTVV.

This clonotype was seen just once. One end of the junction fails to match germline, which may point to a read error. The gene calls are TRBV6-8 and TRBJ1-6; D unresolved. CDR3 size: 14 residues. The V gene's germline CDR1 is MNHGY and CDR2 SAAAGT. The CDR3 protein is CANSPGFYNSPLHF. CDR3 sequence (DNA): TGTGCCAACAGTCCGGGGTTTTATAATTCACCCCTCCACTTT.